Following are 16 T cell receptor beta chains from one sample sequenced in a study of control samples from healthy donors and cancer patients. Method: immunoSEQ multiplex PCR; TCRdb's copy keeps in-frame clones and lacks some. The sample holds 30,000 to 40,000 clones, around 80% seen once. Material: PBMCs. Receptors were obtained from a woman aged 55-69 years with lung cancer.

This chain joins TRBV9 and TRBJ2-3, with D hard to call. Germline-derived CDR1 and CDR2 are SGDLS and YYNGEE. Between the trimmed V and J ends, which lost 2 bases and 0 bases, there was a span of 7 bases. CDR3 length equals 14 residues. The DNA of the CDR3 is TGTGCCAGCAGCGTCCAATCTAGCACAGATACGCAGTATTTT. Translation gives CASSVQSSTDTQYF.

This chain links TRBV7-8 with TRBJ2-1, with D possibly TRBD2 on 5 matching bases. CDR3 length equals 16 residues. Germline CDR1 is SGHVS and CDR2 is FQNEAQ. V lost 1 base and J lost 9, with 19 bases in between. CDR3 region: CASSLETGSEGCEQFF. The DNA of the CDR3 is TGTGCCAGCAGCTTAGAGACGGGATCCGAGGGATGTGAGCAGTTCTTC.

The rearrangement uses TRBV14 and TRBJ2-7; tentatively, D is TRBD1 (6 bases). The CDR3 loop spans 13 amino acids. The V gene lost 4 bases and the J gene lost 3 bases, with 10 bases spanning the gap. Germline-derived CDR1 and CDR2 are SGHDN and FVKESK. For the CDR3, the DNA is TGTGCCAGCAGCCTTGCGACAGGCTACGAGCAGTACTTC. Translation: CASSLATGYEQYF.

V gene TRBV5-1 combines with J gene TRBJ1-1, with 9 bases that match TRBD1. The CDR3 contains 14 residues. Losses at the gene ends were 2 bases for V and 1 base for J; bases not matched to a gene: 0. Germline V gene data show CDR1 as SGHRS and CDR2 as YFSETQ. Written as DNA, the CDR3 is TGCGCCAGCAGCTTACAGGGGGCGAACACTGAAGCTTTCTTT. Its protein is CASSLQGANTEAFF.

The chain carries TRBV30 and TRBJ2-1; no definite D call. Looked up from germline, CDR1 is GTSNPN and CDR2 is SVGIG (reference sequence). The CDR3 contains 8 residues. The ends were cut back, 5 bases at V and 8 bases at J, with 1 base in the middle. The chain's CDR3 is CAWDEQFF. Written as DNA, the CDR3 is TGTGCCTGGGATGAGCAGTTCTTC. The full variable domain, completed using reference TRBV30 and TRBJ2-1, is SQTIHQWPATLVQPVGSPLSLECTVEGTSNPNLYWYRQAAGRGLQLLFYSVGIGQISSEVPQNLSASRPQDRQFILSSKKLLLSDSGFYLCAWDEQFFGPGTRLTVL.

The J gene is TRBJ2-1, the V gene TRBV30; D is tentatively TRBD1 or TRBD2 (5 bases each). The CDR3 covers 13 residues. Germline CDR1 and CDR2: GTSNPN and SVGIG (reference sequence). V shed 4 bases and J shed 8 bases, with 15 bases lying between them. The CDR3 here is CAWTTVLGDEQFF. CDR3 nucleotide sequence: TGTGCCTGGACGACTGTCCTGGGGGATGAGCAGTTCTTC.

The V call is TRBV19, the J call TRBJ1-5; no reliable D call. This CDR3 has 11 residues. Germline V gene sequence: CDR1 LNHDA, CDR2 SQIVND (reference sequence). V was pared by 7 bases and J by 11 bases, with 12 bases between. CDR3 sequence: CASMTSGTQHF. The DNA for the CDR3 is TGTGCCAGTATGACTTCCGGGACCCAGCATTTT. The variable domain in full, completed from reference TRBV19 and TRBJ1-5, reads DGGITQSPKYLFRKEGQNVTLSCEQNLNHDAMYWYRQDPGQGLRLIYYSQIVNDFQKGDIAEGYSVSREKKESFPLTVTSAQKNPTAFYLCASMTSGTQHFGDGTRLSIL.

This rearrangement joins TRBV2 to TRBJ1-1, with 10 bases aligning to TRBD1. Trimming took 6 bases from V and 3 from J; bases not matched to a gene: 4. This CDR3 region has 14 residues. The germline gives CDR1 SNHLY, CDR2 FYNNEI. CDR3 sequence (DNA): TGTGCCAGCAGATCCGGGACAGGGGACACTGAAGCTTTCTTT. It is translated as CASRSGTGDTEAFF.

The V gene is TRBV6-5, the J gene TRBJ2-6; tentatively, D is TRBD1 (6 bases). Germline-derived CDR1 and CDR2 are MNHEY and SVGAGI. CDR3 length equals 16 residues. V was shortened by 4 bases and J by 9 bases, with 19 bases between the two germline ends. The CDR3 is CASSSFTSTGGNVLTF. CDR3 bases: TGTGCCAGCAGTTCCTTTACTTCGACAGGCGGCAACGTCCTGACTTTC.

Only a few counts were recorded for this clone. The V gene is TRBV9, the J gene TRBJ2-5; perhaps TRBD1 as D (5 bases). The CDR3 is 13 residues long. Per germline, CDR1 SGDLS and CDR2 YYNGEE. Trimming removed 4 bases at V and 4 bases at J, with 11 bases between. Here the CDR3 reads CASSSRQLETQYF. The CDR3, as DNA: TGTGCCAGCAGCTCCCGACAGCTAGAGACCCAGTACTTC.

By its share, this clone is medium-sized. This chain's CDR3 is CASSLLGGAGNTIYF. As DNA, the CDR3 is TGTGCCAGCAGCTTATTGGGAGGAGCTGGAAACACCATATATTTT. The J gene is TRBJ1-3, the V gene TRBV7-3, with no clear D. The CDR3 loop spans 15 amino acids. Germline assignment: CDR1 SGHTA and CDR2 FQGTGA. Trimming removed 2 bases at V and 2 bases at J, with 10 bases between.

The chain recombines TRBV30 with TRBJ1-1; D call uncertain. Germline loops: CDR1 GTSNPN, CDR2 SVGIG (reference sequence). The CDR3 is made up of 13 amino acids. V shed 7 bases and J shed 4 bases, with 16 bases lying between them. The CDR3 here is CAFTPGPVTEAFF. In nucleotides, the CDR3 is TGTGCCTTTACACCGGGTCCGGTCACTGAAGCTTTCTTT.

The sample holds one count of this clone. This chain uses TRBV9 with TRBJ1-2; D is unresolved. Trimming cost V 3 bases and J 6 bases, with 12 bases left between them. Germline-derived CDR1 and CDR2 are SGDLS and YYNGEE. This CDR3 has 13 residues. DNA of the CDR3: TGTGCCAGCAGCGCGACTGTACTCGATGGCTACACCTTC. Translated, it gives CASSATVLDGYTF.

The gene calls are TRBV3-1 (or the pseudogene TRBV3-2) and TRBJ1-4, with D perhaps TRBD1 (6 bases). V was clipped by 0 bases and J by 10 bases, with 12 bases between them. Germline lookup yields CDR1 LGHDT and CDR2 YNNKEL (reference sequence). The CDR3 extends over 14 amino acids. The DNA for the CDR3 is TGTGCCAGCAGCCAAGATACGGGCAGGGGAAAACTGTTTTTT. This translates into CASSQDTGRGKLFF.

J is TRBJ1-2 and V is TRBV15; D is perhaps TRBD1 (5 bases). V lost 0 bases to trimming and J lost 8 bases, with 13 bases between them. CDR1 is LNHNV and CDR2 is YYDKDF in the germline V gene (reference sequence). The CDR3 is 14 residues long. In nucleotides, the CDR3 is TGTGCCACCAGCAGAGACAGGGATTTGGGGGGCTACACCTTC. It is translated as CATSRDRDLGGYTF.

The rearrangement joins TRBV5-1 to TRBJ2-7, with 9 bases identical to TRBD2. V was clipped by 1 base and J by 2 bases; unmatched bases: 1. The CDR3 length is 14 residues. The germline V gene has CDR1 SGHRS and CDR2 YFSETQ. CDR3 loop: CASSLLAGAYEQYF. The CDR3 DNA reads as TGCGCCAGCAGCTTGTTAGCGGGAGCCTACGAGCAGTACTTC.